The T cell receptor beta chain described here comes from a study of CD8 T cells in ankylosing spondylitis. General study points: The authors reported significant enrichment of disease-linked clones in matched ankylosing spondylitis synovial fluid. With a CD8+ phenotype, disease-linked clones were relatively rare in peripheral blood. For ankylosing spondylitis blood, a TCR beta motif of about eight highly homologous variants appeared characteristic.

Germline CDR1 is SGHTA and CDR2 is FQGNSA. The CDR3 spans 16 residues. V was pared by 5 bases and J by 4 bases, with 9 bases of the junction left unmatched. TCRdb called the 5' RACE reads again in MiXCR, with one record for every CDR3 protein. The table includes around 130,000 distinct CDR3 sequences, 6% to 8.5% detected once. There are many counts of this clonotype. No antigen is known for it. The material sequenced was blood, either unsorted or a sorted T cell fraction (not recorded which). The rearrangement joins TRBV7-2 to TRBJ2-1, with TRBD2 matching 9 bases. This receptor was obtained from a male donor with ankylosing spondylitis or in good health (not recorded which). Written as DNA, the CDR3 is TGTGCCAGCAGCCCCCCGGGTAGCGGGGGATACAATGAGCAGTTCTTC. Its translation is CASSPPGSGGYNEQFF. Supplemented by reference TRBV7-2 and TRBJ2-1, the full variable domain reads GAGVSQSPSNKVTEKGKDVELRCDPISGHTALYWYRQSLGQGLEFLIYFQGNSAPDKSGLPSDRFSAERTGGSVSTLTIQRTQQEDSAVYLCASSPPGSGGYNEQFFGPGTRLTVL.